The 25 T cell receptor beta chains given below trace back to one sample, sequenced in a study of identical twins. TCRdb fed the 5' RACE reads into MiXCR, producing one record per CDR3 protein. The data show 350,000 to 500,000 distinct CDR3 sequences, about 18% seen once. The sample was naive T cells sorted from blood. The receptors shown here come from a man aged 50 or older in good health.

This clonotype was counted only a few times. The CDR3 nucleotides are TGTGCCAGCAGTTTAGATGGACTACCCCAAGAGACCCAGTACTTC. This gives the protein CASSLDGLPQETQYF. V is TRBV12-3 or TRBV12-4 and J is TRBJ2-5; the D gene is possibly TRBD2 (6 bases). The CDR3 consists of 15 residues. The ends were cut back, 1 base at V and 1 base at J, with 10 bases in the middle.

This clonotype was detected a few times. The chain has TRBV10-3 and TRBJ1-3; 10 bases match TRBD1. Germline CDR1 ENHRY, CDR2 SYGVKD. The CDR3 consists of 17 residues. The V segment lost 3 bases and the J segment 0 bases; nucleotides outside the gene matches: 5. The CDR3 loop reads CAISDNRDRGSGNTIYF. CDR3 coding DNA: TGTGCCATCAGTGATAACCGGGACAGGGGCTCTGGAAACACCATATATTTT.

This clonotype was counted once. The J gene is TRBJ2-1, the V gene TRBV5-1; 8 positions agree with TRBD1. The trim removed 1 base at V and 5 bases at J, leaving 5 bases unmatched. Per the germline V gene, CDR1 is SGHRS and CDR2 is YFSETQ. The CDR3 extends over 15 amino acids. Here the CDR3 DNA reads TGCGCCAGCAGCTTGTGGCAGGGGGCGGACAATGAGCAGTTCTTC. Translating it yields CASSLWQGADNEQFF.

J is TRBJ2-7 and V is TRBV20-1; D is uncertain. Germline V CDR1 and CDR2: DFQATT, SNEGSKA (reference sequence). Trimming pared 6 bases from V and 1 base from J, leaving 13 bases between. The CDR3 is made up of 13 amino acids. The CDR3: CSALSRESYEQYF. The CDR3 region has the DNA TGCAGTGCGTTATCTAGGGAATCCTACGAGCAGTACTTC.

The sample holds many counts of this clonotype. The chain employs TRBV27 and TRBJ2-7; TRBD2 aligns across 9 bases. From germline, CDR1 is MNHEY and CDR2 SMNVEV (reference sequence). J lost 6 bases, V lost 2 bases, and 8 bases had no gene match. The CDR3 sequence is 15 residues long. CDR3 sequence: CASSLDGGGAVEQYF. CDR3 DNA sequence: TGTGCCAGCAGTTTAGATGGCGGGGGGGCCGTCGAGCAGTACTTC.

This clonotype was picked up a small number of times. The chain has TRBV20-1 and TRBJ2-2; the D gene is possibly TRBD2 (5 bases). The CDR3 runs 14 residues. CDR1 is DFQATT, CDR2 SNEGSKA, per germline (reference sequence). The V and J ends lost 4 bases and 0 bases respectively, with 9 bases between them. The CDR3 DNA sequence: TGCAGTGCTACCCGAGGGACGAACACCGGGGAGCTGTTTTTT. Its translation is CSATRGTNTGELFF.

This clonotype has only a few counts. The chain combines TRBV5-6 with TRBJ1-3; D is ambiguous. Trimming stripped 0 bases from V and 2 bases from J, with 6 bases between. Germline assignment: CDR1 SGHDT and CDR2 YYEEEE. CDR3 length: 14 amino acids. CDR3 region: CASSLELPGNTIYF. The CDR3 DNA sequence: TGTGCCAGCAGCTTGGAGCTACCTGGAAACACCATATATTTT.

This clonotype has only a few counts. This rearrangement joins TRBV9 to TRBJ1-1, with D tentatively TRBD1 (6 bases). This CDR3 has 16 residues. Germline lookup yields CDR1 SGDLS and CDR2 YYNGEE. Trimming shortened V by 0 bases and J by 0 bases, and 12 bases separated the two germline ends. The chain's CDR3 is CASSVEGGQMNTEAFF. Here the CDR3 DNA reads TGTGCCAGCAGCGTAGAGGGCGGACAGATGAACACTGAAGCTTTCTTT.

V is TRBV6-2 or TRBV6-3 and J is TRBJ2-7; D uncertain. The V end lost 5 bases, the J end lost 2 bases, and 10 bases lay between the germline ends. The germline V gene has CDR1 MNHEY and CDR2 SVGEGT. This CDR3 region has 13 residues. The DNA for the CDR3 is TGTGCCAGCAGTAGACTCACTACCTACGAGCAGTACTTC. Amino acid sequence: CASSRLTTYEQYF.

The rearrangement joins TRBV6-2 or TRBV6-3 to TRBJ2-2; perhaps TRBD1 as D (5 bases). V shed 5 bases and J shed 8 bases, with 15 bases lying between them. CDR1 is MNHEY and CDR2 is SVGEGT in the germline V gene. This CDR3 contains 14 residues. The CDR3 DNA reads TGTGCCAGCAGTACCTGGGGCGTGGCGGGGGAGCTGTTTTTT. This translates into CASSTWGVAGELFF.

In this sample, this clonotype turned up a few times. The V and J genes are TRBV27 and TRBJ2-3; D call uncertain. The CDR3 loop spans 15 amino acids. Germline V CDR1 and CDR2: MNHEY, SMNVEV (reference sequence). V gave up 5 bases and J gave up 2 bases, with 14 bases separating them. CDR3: CASSTFLWSTDTQYF. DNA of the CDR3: TGTGCCAGCAGTACTTTCTTGTGGTCCACAGATACGCAGTATTTT.

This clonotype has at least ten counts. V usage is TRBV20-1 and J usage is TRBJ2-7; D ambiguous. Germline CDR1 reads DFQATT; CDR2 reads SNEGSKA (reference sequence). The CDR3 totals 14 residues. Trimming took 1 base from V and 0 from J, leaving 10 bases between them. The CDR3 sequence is CSARGMAASYEQYF. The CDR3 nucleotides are TGCAGTGCTAGAGGGATGGCGGCCTCCTACGAGCAGTACTTC.

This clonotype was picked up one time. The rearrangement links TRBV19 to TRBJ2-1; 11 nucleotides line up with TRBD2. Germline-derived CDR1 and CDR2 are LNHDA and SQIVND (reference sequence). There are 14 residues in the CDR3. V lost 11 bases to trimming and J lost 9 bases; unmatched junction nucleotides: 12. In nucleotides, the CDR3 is TGTGCCGCCGGGGCTAGCGGGAGGTCTAGTGAGCAGTTCTTC. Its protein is CAAGASGRSSEQFF.

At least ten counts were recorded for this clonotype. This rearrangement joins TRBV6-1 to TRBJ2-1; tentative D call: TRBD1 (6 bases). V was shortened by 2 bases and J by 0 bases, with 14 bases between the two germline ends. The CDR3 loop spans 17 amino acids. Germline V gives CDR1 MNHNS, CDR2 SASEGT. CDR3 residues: CASSERLSGASYNEQFF. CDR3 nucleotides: TGTGCCAGCAGTGAAAGGCTCTCAGGGGCCTCCTACAATGAGCAGTTCTTC.

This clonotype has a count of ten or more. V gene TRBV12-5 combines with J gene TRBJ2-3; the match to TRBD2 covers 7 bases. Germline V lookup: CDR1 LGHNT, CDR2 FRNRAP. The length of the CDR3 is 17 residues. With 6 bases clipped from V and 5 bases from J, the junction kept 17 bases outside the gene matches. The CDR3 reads CASGGFTSEKHGDTQYF. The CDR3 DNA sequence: TGTGCTAGTGGGGGATTTACTAGCGAGAAACATGGAGATACGCAGTATTTT.

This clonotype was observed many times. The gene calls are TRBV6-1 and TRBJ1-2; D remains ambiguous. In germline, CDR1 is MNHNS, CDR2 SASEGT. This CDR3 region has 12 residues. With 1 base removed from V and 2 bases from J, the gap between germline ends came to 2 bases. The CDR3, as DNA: TGTGCCAGCAGTGAAGTGAACTATGGCTACACCTTC. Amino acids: CASSEVNYGYTF.

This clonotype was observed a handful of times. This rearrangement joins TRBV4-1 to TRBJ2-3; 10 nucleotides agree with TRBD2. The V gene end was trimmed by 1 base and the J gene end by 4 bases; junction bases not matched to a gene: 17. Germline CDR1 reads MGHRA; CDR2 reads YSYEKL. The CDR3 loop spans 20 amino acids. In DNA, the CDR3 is TGCGCCAGCAGCCAAGTCCCCCCAAGGACTAGCGGTGAAGGCCCAGATACGCAGTATTTT. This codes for CASSQVPPRTSGEGPDTQYF.

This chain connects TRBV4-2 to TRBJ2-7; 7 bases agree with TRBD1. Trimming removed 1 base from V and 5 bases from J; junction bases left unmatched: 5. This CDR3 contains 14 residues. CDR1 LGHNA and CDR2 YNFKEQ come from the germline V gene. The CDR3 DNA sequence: TGTGCCAGCAGCCAAGGACAGGGTTGGGACGAGCAGTACTTC. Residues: CASSQGQGWDEQYF.

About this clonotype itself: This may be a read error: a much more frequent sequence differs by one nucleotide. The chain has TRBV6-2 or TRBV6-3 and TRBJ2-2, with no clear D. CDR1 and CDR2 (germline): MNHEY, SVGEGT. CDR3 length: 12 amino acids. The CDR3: CVSLGNNGELFF. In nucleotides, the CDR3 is TGTGTGTCCCTGGGGAACAACGGGGAGCTGTTTTTT.

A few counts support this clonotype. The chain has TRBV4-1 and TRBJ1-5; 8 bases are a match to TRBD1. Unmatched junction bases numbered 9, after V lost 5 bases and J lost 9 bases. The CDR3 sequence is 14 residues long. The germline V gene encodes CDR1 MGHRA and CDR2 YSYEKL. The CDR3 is CASSLRQGQAPQHF. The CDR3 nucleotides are TGCGCCAGCAGCTTACGACAGGGGCAGGCGCCCCAGCATTTT.

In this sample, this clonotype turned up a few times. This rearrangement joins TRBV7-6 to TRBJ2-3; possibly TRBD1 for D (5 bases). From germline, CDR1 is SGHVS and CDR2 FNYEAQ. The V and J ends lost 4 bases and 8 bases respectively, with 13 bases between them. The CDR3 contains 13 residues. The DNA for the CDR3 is TGTGCCAGCAGCTCGTCTAGTAGGGGTACGCAGTATTTT. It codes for CASSSSSRGTQYF.

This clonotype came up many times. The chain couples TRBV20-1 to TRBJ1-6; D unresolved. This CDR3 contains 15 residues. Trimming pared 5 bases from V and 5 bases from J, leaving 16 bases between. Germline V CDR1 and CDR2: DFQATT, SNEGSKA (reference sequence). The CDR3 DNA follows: TGCAGTGCTGCAACACCTGGGCCAAATAATTCACCCCTCCACTTT. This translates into CSAATPGPNNSPLHF.

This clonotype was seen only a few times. The CDR3 bases are TGTGCCAGCAGGGGAGATAGCGGGGGCTTTAGATGGAACAATGAGCAGTTCTTC. Its protein is CASRGDSGGFRWNNEQFF. The genes are TRBV11-1 and TRBJ2-1; 9 nucleotides line up with TRBD2. CDR1 is SGHAT, CDR2 FQDESV, per germline (reference sequence). Trimming took 6 bases from V and 5 from J; bases not matched to a gene: 17. This CDR3 has 18 amino acids.

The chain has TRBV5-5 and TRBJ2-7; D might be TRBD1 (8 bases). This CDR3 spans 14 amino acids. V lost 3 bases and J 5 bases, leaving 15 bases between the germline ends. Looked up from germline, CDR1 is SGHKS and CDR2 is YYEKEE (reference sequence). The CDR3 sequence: CASSSRTGRDEQYF. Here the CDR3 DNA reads TGTGCCAGCAGCTCTCGGACAGGGAGGGACGAGCAGTACTTC.

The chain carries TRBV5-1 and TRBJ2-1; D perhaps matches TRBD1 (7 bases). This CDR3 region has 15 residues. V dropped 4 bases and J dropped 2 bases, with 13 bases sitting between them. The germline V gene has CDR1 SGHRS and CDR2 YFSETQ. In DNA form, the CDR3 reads TGCGCCAGCAGCCTTCAGGGGGGCCCCTACAATGAGCAGTTCTTC. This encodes CASSLQGGPYNEQFF.